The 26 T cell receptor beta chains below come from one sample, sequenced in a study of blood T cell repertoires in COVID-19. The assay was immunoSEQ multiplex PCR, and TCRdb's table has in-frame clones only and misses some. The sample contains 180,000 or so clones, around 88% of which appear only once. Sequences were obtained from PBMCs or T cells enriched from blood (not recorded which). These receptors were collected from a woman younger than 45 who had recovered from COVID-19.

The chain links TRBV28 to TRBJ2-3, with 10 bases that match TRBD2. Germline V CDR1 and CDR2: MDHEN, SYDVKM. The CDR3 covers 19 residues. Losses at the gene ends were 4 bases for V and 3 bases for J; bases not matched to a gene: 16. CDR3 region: CASSSELAGMAPLTDTQYF. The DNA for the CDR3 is TGTGCCAGCAGTTCTGAACTAGCGGGAATGGCCCCCTTGACAGATACGCAGTATTTT.

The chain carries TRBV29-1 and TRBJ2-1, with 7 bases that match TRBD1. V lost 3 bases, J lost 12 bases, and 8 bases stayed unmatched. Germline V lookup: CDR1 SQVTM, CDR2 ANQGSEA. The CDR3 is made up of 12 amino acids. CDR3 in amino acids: CSVERGQSGQFF. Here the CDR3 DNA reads TGCAGCGTTGAGAGGGGACAGTCTGGGCAGTTCTTC.

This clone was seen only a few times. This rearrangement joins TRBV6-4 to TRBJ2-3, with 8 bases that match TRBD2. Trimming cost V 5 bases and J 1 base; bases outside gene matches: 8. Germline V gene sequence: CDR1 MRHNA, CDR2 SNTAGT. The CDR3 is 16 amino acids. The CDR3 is CASSPKAGVGTDTQYF. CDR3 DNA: TGTGCCAGCAGTCCTAAAGCGGGAGTGGGCACAGATACGCAGTATTTT.

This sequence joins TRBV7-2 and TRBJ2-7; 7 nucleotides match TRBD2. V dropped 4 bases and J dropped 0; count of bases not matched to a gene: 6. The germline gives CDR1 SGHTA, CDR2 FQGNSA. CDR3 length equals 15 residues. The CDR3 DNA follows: TGTGCCAGCAGCTCTTCTAGCGGCTCCTCCTACGAGCAGTACTTC. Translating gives CASSSSSGSSYEQYF.

The CDR3 DNA is TGTGCCAGCAGCCCCCACCAGGGCAGGGCTGCGTACGAGCAGTACTTC. Its protein is CASSPHQGRAAYEQYF. The rearrangement uses TRBV11-2 and TRBJ2-7; the D gene is possibly TRBD1 (5 bases). The germline V and J ends were trimmed by 5 bases and 4 bases, with 21 bases remaining between them. The CDR3 is made up of 16 amino acids. Germline assignment: CDR1 SGHAT and CDR2 FQNNGV. Full variable domain (remainder filled in from reference TRBV11-2 and TRBJ2-7): EAGVAQSPRYKIIEKRQSVAFWCNPISGHATLYWYQQILGQGPKLLIQFQNNGVVDDSQLPKDRFSAERLKGVDSTLKIQPAKLEDSAVYLCASSPHQGRAAYEQYFGPGTRLTVT.

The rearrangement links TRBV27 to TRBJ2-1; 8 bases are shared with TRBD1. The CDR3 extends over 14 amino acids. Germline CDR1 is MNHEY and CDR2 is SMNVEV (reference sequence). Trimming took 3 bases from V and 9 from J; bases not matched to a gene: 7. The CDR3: CASSFGTGVGEQFF. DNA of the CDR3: TGTGCCAGCAGTTTCGGGACAGGAGTTGGTGAGCAGTTCTTC.

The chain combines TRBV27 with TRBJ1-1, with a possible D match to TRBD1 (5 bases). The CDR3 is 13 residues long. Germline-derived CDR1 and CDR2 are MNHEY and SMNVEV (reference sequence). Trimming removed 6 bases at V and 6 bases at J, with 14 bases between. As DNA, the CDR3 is TGTGCCAGCAGGCGGGGGGGGATATCTGAAGCTTTCTTT. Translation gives CASRRGGISEAFF.

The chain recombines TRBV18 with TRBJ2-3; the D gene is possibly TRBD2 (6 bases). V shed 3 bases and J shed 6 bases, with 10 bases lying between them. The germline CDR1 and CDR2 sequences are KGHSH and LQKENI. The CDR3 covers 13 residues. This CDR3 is CASSPEEGDTQYF. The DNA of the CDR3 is TGTGCCAGCTCACCGGAGGAGGGGGATACGCAGTATTTT.

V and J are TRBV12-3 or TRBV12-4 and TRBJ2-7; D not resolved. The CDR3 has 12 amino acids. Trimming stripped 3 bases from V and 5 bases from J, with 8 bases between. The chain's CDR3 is CASSFQVNEQYF. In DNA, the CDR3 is TGTGCCAGCAGTTTTCAGGTAAACGAGCAGTACTTC.

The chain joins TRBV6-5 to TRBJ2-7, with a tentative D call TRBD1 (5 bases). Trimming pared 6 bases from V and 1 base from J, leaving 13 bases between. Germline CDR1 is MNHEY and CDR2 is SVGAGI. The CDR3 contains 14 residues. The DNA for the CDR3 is TGTGCCAGCAGGCTAGGAAGGGGTTCCTACGAGCAGTACTTC. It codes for CASRLGRGSYEQYF.

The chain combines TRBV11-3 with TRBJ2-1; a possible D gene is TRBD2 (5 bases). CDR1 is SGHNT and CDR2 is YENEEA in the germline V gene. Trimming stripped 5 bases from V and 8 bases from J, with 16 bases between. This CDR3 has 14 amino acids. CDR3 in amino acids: CASSARTEEDEQFF. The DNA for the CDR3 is TGTGCCAGCAGCGCGAGGACGGAGGAAGATGAGCAGTTCTTC.

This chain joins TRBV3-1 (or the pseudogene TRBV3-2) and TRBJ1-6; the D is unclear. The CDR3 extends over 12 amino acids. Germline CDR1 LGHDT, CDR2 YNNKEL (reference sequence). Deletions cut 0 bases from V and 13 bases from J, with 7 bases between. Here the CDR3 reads CASSQDLNPLHF. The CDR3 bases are TGTGCCAGCAGCCAAGATCTAAACCCCCTCCACTTT.

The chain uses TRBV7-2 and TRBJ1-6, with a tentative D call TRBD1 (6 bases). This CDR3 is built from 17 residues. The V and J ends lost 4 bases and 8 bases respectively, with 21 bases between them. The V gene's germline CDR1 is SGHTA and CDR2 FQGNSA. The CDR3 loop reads CASSYHRSGTLYSPLHF. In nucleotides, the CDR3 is TGTGCCAGCAGCTACCATCGGTCAGGGACACTCTATTCACCCCTCCACTTT.

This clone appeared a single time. Here the CDR3 reads CASSWTGDNYEQYF. In DNA form, the CDR3 reads TGTGCCAGTAGTTGGACAGGGGACAACTACGAGCAGTACTTC. The chain uses TRBV19 and TRBJ2-7; 9 bases agree with TRBD1. V lost 5 bases, J lost 3 bases, and 5 bases stayed unmatched. CDR1 LNHDA and CDR2 SQIVND come from the germline V gene (reference sequence). The CDR3 spans 14 residues. Full variable domain (rest looked up from reference TRBV19 and TRBJ2-7): DGGITQSPKYLFRKEGQNVTLSCEQNLNHDAMYWYRQDPGQGLRLIYYSQIVNDFQKGDIAEGYSVSREKKESFPLTVTSAQKNPTAFYLCASSWTGDNYEQYFGPGTRLTVT.

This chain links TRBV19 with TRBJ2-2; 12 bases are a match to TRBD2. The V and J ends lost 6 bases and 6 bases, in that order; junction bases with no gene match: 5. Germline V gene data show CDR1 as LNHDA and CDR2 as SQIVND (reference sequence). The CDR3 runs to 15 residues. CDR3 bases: TGTGCCAGTAGACCTAGCGGGAGGGAGGCCGGGGAGCTGTTTTTT. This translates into CASRPSGREAGELFF.

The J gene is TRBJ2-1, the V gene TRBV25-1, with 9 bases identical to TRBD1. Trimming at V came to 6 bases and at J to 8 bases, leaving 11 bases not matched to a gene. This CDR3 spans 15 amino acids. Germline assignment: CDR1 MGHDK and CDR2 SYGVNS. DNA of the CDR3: TGTGCCAGCAGCCCTGGGACAGGGCAGGTGGATGAGCAGTTCTTC. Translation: CASSPGTGQVDEQFF.

CDR3 residues: CASSQEVGTGGNEQYF. The CDR3 region has the DNA TGTGCCAGCAGCCAAGAAGTCGGGACAGGGGGCAATGAGCAGTACTTC. This chain links TRBV4-2 with TRBJ2-7, with 12 bases fitting TRBD1. The CDR3 is 16 amino acids. Losses at the gene ends were 0 bases for V and 7 bases for J; bases not matched to a gene: 7. Germline CDR1 and CDR2: LGHNA and YNFKEQ.

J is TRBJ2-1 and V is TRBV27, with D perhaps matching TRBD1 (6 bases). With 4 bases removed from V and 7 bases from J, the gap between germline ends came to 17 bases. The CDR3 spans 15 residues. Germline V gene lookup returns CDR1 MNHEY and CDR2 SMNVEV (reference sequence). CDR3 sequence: CASSSQDRAINEQFF. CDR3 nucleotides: TGTGCCAGCAGTTCCCAGGACAGAGCGATTAATGAGCAGTTCTTC.

CDR3 DNA sequence: TGTGCCAGCAGTTCGCCCCAGGGGACGACCTACGAGCAGTACTTC. Its translation is CASSSPQGTTYEQYF. V gene TRBV28 combines with J gene TRBJ2-7, with D perhaps matching TRBD1 (6 bases). The CDR3 runs 15 residues. Germline CDR1 and CDR2: MDHEN and SYDVKM. V was clipped by 4 bases and J by 2 bases, with 15 bases between them.

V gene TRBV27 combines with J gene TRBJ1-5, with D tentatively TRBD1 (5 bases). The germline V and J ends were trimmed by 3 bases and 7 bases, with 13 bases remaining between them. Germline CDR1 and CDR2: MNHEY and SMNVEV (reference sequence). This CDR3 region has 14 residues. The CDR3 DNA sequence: TGTGCCAGCAGTTTTGGGGGGGTAGGGCAGCCCCAGCATTTT. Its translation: CASSFGGVGQPQHF.

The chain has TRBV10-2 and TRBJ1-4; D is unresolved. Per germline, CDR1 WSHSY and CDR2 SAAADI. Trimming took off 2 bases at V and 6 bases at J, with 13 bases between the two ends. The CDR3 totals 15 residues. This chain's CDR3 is CASSEREGSYEKLFF. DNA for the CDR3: TGCGCCAGCAGTGAGAGGGAGGGATCCTATGAAAAACTGTTTTTT.

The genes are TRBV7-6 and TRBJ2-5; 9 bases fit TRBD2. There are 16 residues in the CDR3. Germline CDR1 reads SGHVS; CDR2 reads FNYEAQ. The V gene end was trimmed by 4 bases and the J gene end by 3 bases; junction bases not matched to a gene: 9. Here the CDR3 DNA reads TGTGCCAGCAGCTCTATAGCGGGAGTCCGAGAAGAGACCCAGTACTTC. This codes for CASSSIAGVREETQYF.

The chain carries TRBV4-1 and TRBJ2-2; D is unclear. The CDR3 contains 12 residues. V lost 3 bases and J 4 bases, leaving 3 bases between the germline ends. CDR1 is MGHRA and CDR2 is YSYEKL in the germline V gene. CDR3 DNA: TGCGCCAGCAGCCACTCCACCGGGGAGCTGTTTTTT. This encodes CASSHSTGELFF.

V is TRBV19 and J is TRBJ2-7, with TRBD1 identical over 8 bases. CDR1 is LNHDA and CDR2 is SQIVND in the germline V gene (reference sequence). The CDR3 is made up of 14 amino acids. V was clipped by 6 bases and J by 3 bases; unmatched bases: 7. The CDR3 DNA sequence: TGTGCCAGTAGCCTCGGGACAGGCGTCTACGAGCAGTACTTC. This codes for CASSLGTGVYEQYF.

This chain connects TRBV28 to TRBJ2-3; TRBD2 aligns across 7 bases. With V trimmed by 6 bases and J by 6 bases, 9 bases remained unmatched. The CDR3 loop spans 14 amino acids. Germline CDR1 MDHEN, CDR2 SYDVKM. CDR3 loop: CASSPQRGIDTQYF. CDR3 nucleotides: TGTGCCAGCAGCCCCCAGCGGGGAATTGATACGCAGTATTTT.

The CDR3 spells CASSAGRLQGADTQYF. For the CDR3, the DNA is TGTGCCAGCAGTGCTGGGCGACTACAGGGGGCGGATACGCAGTATTTT. The rearrangement uses TRBV6-1 and TRBJ2-3; 9 bases map to TRBD1. The CDR3 runs to 16 residues. Germline-derived CDR1 and CDR2 are MNHNS and SASEGT. V lost 4 bases and J lost 6; bases outside the gene matches: 11.